This TCR beta chain was captured in a study of shared clonotypes between healthy human individuals. Study-wide context: Three plates each covered CD4 naive and memory; CD8 naive two, CD8 memory one.

As concerns this clone: What it binds is unknown.

The repertoire was sequenced with immunoSEQ multiplex PCR; TCRdb's copy has only in-frame clones and lacks some. This table has 2 million to 2.5 million clones, roughly 93% appearing once. Overall study results and limits: A handful of donors held about 4.5% of naive CD4 clonotypes in common.

The CDR3 consists of 15 residues. V was trimmed by 4 bases and J by 4 bases, leaving 15 bases between them. In germline, CDR1 is SGHTA, CDR2 FQGNSA. A split of CD4+ cells into CD45RA+ naive and CD45RA-negative memory subsets was performed. Sequencing input: naive CD4+ T cells from PBMCs. As to subset: CD45RA+ positively selected. The rearrangement uses TRBV7-2 and TRBJ2-3, with D possibly called TRBD1 or TRBD2 (6 bases each). This receptor was taken from a man aged 18 to 30 in good health. Some clones in this sample may be carry-over from other donors' samples. The CDR3 loop is CASSYDGRGADTQYF. CDR3 nucleotide sequence: TGTGCCAGCAGCTACGACGGTAGGGGGGCAGATACGCAGTATTTT. Full variable domain (missing parts from reference TRBV7-2 and TRBJ2-3): GAGVSQSPSNKVTEKGKDVELRCDPISGHTALYWYRQSLGQGLEFLIYFQGNSAPDKSGLPSDRFSAERTGGSVSTLTIQRTQQEDSAVYLCASSYDGRGADTQYFGPGTRLTVL.